These T cell receptor beta chains were read from a single sample in a study of PD-1 blockade in classical Hodgkin lymphoma. The data were produced by immunoSEQ multiplex PCR, yet TCRdb's version contains in-frame clones alone and is incomplete. Among about 34,000 clones listed, 76% were seen once. This specimen consisted of peripheral blood mononuclear cells (PBMCs), obtained before the second cycle of nivolumab. The receptors were gathered from a human donor with classical Hodgkin lymphoma. Both conserved end residues are part of each CDR3. Each record gives: clone size, D gene, V gene, J gene, CDR3 protein, CDR3 DNA. D genes are given only for firm matches. Part of the rows lack a size; the others show once, few, many or a class for expanded clones.

clone_size: -
d_call: -
v_call: TRBV18
j_call: TRBJ2-7
cdr3_aa: CASSPRSRGETYEQYF
cdr3_nt: TGTGCCAGCTCACCACGGAGCCGAGGGGAAACCTACGAGCAGTACTTC

clone_size: -
d_call: -
v_call: TRBV4-3
j_call: TRBJ2-7
cdr3_aa: CASSQDRTDYEQYF
cdr3_nt: TGCGCCAGCAGCCAAGACAGGACAGACTACGAGCAGTACTTC

clone_size: -
d_call: TRBD1
v_call: TRBV5-4
j_call: TRBJ1-6
cdr3_aa: CASSKPTGAGNSPLHF
cdr3_nt: TGTGCCAGCAGCAAACCGACAGGGGCGGGTAATTCACCCCTCCACTTT

clone_size: -
d_call: TRBD1
v_call: TRBV5-1
j_call: TRBJ2-5
cdr3_aa: CASSSGGMETQYF
cdr3_nt: TGCGCCAGCAGCTCAGGGGGAATGGAGACCCAGTACTTC

clone_size: -
d_call: -
v_call: TRBV5-4
j_call: TRBJ1-2
cdr3_aa: CASSRDASVGYGYTF
cdr3_nt: TGTGCCAGCAGCCGCGACGCGTCCGTAGGATATGGCTACACCTTC

clone_size: -
d_call: TRBD1
v_call: TRBV4-1
j_call: TRBJ2-7
cdr3_aa: CASSQVQGEYEQYF
cdr3_nt: TGCGCCAGCAGCCAAGTGCAGGGGGAATACGAGCAGTACTTC

clone_size: few
d_call: -
v_call: TRBV9
j_call: TRBJ2-1
cdr3_aa: CASSVEGGLYNEQFF
cdr3_nt: TGTGCCAGCAGCGTAGAGGGGGGCCTGTACAATGAGCAGTTCTTC

clone_size: -
d_call: -
v_call: TRBV6-1
j_call: TRBJ1-2
cdr3_aa: CASTVWESADYGYTF
cdr3_nt: TGTGCCAGCACTGTTTGGGAAAGCGCTGACTATGGCTACACCTTC

clone_size: -
d_call: TRBD2
v_call: TRBV5-1
j_call: TRBJ2-2
cdr3_aa: CASSPYGLAGDSGELFF
cdr3_nt: TGCGCCAGCAGCCCGTATGGGCTAGCGGGGGATAGCGGGGAGCTGTTTTTT

clone_size: -
d_call: -
v_call: TRBV7-9
j_call: TRBJ2-1
cdr3_aa: CASSLSTGFFSYNEQFF
cdr3_nt: TGTGCCAGCAGCTTAAGTACGGGATTCTTCTCCTACAATGAGCAGTTCTTC

clone_size: -
d_call: TRBD1
v_call: TRBV5-1
j_call: TRBJ1-6
cdr3_aa: CASSPTDRAGSYNSPLHF
cdr3_nt: TGCGCCAGCAGCCCCACGGACAGGGCGGGATCCTATAATTCACCCCTCCACTTT

clone_size: once
d_call: -
v_call: TRBV5-4
j_call: TRBJ2-1
cdr3_aa: CASSLAQQGSDEQFF
cdr3_nt: TGTGCCAGCAGCTTGGCCCAGCAAGGTTCGGATGAGCAGTTCTTC

clone_size: -
d_call: -
v_call: TRBV19
j_call: TRBJ1-1
cdr3_aa: CASTTGAKTEAFF
cdr3_nt: TGTGCCAGTACCACCGGGGCGAAAACTGAAGCTTTCTTT

clone_size: -
d_call: TRBD1
v_call: TRBV5-4
j_call: TRBJ2-7
cdr3_aa: CASSFRDSLFYEQYF
cdr3_nt: TGTGCCAGCAGCTTCCGGGACAGCCTGTTCTACGAGCAGTACTTC

clone_size: few
d_call: -
v_call: TRBV4-3
j_call: TRBJ2-7
cdr3_aa: CASSQGTGISYEQYF
cdr3_nt: TGCGCCAGCAGCCAAGGTACAGGGATATCCTACGAGCAGTACTTC

clone_size: -
d_call: -
v_call: TRBV30
j_call: TRBJ1-2
cdr3_aa: CAWSVSRATNYGYTF
cdr3_nt: TGTGCCTGGAGTGTATCCAGGGCCACTAACTATGGCTACACCTTC

clone_size: -
d_call: -
v_call: TRBV4-1
j_call: TRBJ1-1
cdr3_aa: CASSQPRGGRTEAFF
cdr3_nt: TGCGCCAGCAGCCAACCTCGGGGGGGCCGCACTGAAGCTTTCTTT

clone_size: -
d_call: -
v_call: TRBV11-3
j_call: TRBJ1-3
cdr3_aa: CASNPTGEGNTIYF
cdr3_nt: TGTGCCAGCAACCCGACCGGAGAGGGAAACACCATATATTTT

clone_size: -
d_call: -
v_call: TRBV27
j_call: TRBJ1-1
cdr3_aa: CASSATEGGLKTEAFF
cdr3_nt: TGTGCCAGCAGTGCTACAGAGGGGGGGTTAAAAACTGAAGCTTTCTTT

clone_size: -
d_call: -
v_call: TRBV19
j_call: TRBJ2-7
cdr3_aa: CASSIDSPEGGVYEQYF
cdr3_nt: TGTGCCAGTAGTATAGACTCCCCGGAGGGAGGTGTCTACGAGCAGTACTTC

clone_size: -
d_call: -
v_call: TRBV5-4
j_call: TRBJ2-4
cdr3_aa: CASSPTPTGRRGKNIQYF
cdr3_nt: TGTGCCAGCAGCCCCACCCCGACAGGCCGAAGAGGCAAAAACATTCAGTACTTC

clone_size: -
d_call: -
v_call: TRBV11-2
j_call: TRBJ1-6
cdr3_aa: CASSLSSRGPYNSPLHF
cdr3_nt: TGTGCCAGCAGCTTATCGTCAAGGGGCCCCTATAATTCACCCCTCCACTTT

clone_size: -
d_call: -
v_call: TRBV4-2
j_call: TRBJ1-5
cdr3_aa: CASSQEDQASNQPQHF
cdr3_nt: TGTGCCAGCAGCCAAGAAGACCAGGCGTCAAATCAGCCCCAGCATTTT

clone_size: -
d_call: TRBD1
v_call: TRBV9
j_call: TRBJ2-2
cdr3_aa: CASSVRGRTGELFF
cdr3_nt: TGTGCCAGCAGCGTAAGGGGGCGGACCGGGGAGCTGTTTTTT

clone_size: -
d_call: TRBD1
v_call: TRBV4-3
j_call: TRBJ2-1
cdr3_aa: CASSQSQGVEQFF
cdr3_nt: TGCGCCAGCAGCCAGAGCCAGGGGGTTGAGCAGTTCTTC

clone_size: -
d_call: TRBD2
v_call: TRBV9
j_call: TRBJ2-1
cdr3_aa: CASSVGEAGYSYNEQFF
cdr3_nt: TGTGCCAGCAGCGTAGGTGAAGCGGGGTACTCCTACAATGAGCAGTTCTTC

clone_size: -
d_call: -
v_call: TRBV10-3
j_call: TRBJ2-1
cdr3_aa: CAISELGEEAYNEQFF
cdr3_nt: TGTGCCATCAGTGAGTTAGGGGAGGAGGCCTACAATGAGCAGTTCTTC

clone_size: -
d_call: -
v_call: TRBV19
j_call: TRBJ1-1
cdr3_aa: CASSLSWRAPEAFF
cdr3_nt: TGTGCCAGTAGTCTATCATGGCGGGCGCCTGAAGCTTTCTTT